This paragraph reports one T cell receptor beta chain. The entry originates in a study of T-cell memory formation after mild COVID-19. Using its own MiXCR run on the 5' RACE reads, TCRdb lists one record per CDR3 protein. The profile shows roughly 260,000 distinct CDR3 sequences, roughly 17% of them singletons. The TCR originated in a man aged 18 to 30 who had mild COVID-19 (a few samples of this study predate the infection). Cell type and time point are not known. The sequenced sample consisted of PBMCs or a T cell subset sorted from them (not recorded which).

Here the CDR3 DNA reads TGTGCCTGGAGTGTCGGGTATGGCTACACCTTC. Its protein product is CAWSVGYGYTF. The rearrangement links TRBV30 to TRBJ1-2; D is unclear. V was trimmed by 0 bases and J by 5 bases, leaving 4 bases between them. The CDR3 contains 11 residues. CDR1 and CDR2 from the germline V gene are GTSNPN and SVGIG (reference sequence).